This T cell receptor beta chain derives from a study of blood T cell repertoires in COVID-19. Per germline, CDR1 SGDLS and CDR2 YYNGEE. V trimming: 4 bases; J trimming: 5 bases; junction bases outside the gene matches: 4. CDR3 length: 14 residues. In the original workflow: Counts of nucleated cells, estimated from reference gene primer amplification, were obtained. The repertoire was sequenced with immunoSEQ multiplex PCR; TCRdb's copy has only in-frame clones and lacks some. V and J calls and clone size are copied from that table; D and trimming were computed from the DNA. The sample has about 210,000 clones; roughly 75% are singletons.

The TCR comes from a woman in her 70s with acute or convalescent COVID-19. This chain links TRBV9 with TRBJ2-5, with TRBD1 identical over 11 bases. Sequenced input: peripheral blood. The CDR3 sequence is CASSRTGGWETQYF. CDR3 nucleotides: TGTGCCAGCAGCAGGACAGGGGGCTGGGAGACCCAGTACTTC.